A single sample is the source of the 20 T cell receptor beta chains below, sequenced in a study of HIV-infected patients and healthy controls. Whole blood was used without fractionation, so all unsorted peripheral T cells were included. Reverse transcription used roughly 450 ng RNA and constant-region primers for alpha and beta. Separate chain-specific third strand synthesis with multiplexing indices produced the alpha and beta libraries. MiXCR was run by TCRdb on the 5' RACE reads, yielding one entry per CDR3 protein. The sample holds 12,000 or so distinct CDR3 sequences; 9.3% are singletons and the top ten take roughly a quarter. The starting material was blood, obtained before antiretroviral therapy. The receptors derive from an adult with HIV infection. The donor label of this sample is uncertain.

The chain carries TRBV5-4 and TRBJ2-5, with a weak D call TRBD2 (6 bases). The V end was cut by 0 bases, the J end by 3 bases, with 18 bases between. Germline values: CDR1 SGHNT, CDR2 YYREEE (reference sequence). The CDR3 is 17 residues long. This CDR3 reads CASSLESSRGGKETQYF. The CDR3 DNA reads as TGTGCCAGCAGCTTGGAATCCTCGCGGGGAGGTAAAGAGACCCAGTACTTC.

This clonotype has only a few counts. The V and J genes are TRBV15 and TRBJ1-1, with D possibly matching TRBD1 (5 bases). The V gene's germline CDR1 is LNHNV and CDR2 YYDKDF (reference sequence). CDR3 size: 14 residues. The germline V and J ends were trimmed by 5 bases and 6 bases, with 16 bases remaining between them. The CDR3 nucleotides read TGTGCCACCAGCTCCTGGGGGGTTAGGGCTGAAGCTTTCTTT. Translated: CATSSWGVRAEAFF.

This clonotype was picked up many times. This sequence joins TRBV2 and TRBJ2-7, with TRBD2 matching 9 bases. Germline CDR1 is SNHLY and CDR2 is FYNNEI. Trimming took 6 bases from V and 4 from J; bases not matched to a gene: 10. The CDR3 length is 15 residues. CDR3 amino acids: CASSPPLAGSYEQYF. The CDR3 bases are TGTGCCAGCAGCCCCCCTCTAGCGGGAAGTTACGAGCAGTACTTC.

This clonotype was recorded at least ten times. The J gene is TRBJ2-5, the V gene TRBV10-2, with D perhaps TRBD2 (6 bases). The CDR3 is made up of 16 amino acids. Trimming took 4 bases from V and 6 from J, leaving 21 bases between them. Germline V lookup: CDR1 WSHSY, CDR2 SAAADI. This CDR3 reads CASSGTGTRGAKTQYF. Here the CDR3 DNA reads TGCGCCAGCAGTGGGACCGGGACTCGAGGGGCGAAGACCCAGTACTTC.

This clonotype was recorded many times. J is TRBJ2-7 and V is TRBV6-2 or TRBV6-3; D call uncertain. From germline, CDR1 is MNHEY and CDR2 SVGEGT. The CDR3 has 11 residues. V was trimmed by 11 bases and J by 3 bases, leaving 11 bases between them. The CDR3 spells CASEGRYEQYF. CDR3 DNA: TGTGCCTCGGAAGGGCGCTACGAGCAGTACTTC.

This clonotype was found many times. The V and J genes are TRBV7-9 and TRBJ2-7; D ambiguous. Germline CDR1 and CDR2: SEHNR and FQNEAQ (reference sequence). There are 13 residues in the CDR3. With 8 bases removed from V and 1 base from J, the gap between germline ends came to 12 bases. This chain's CDR3 is CASSMGLSYEQYF. In DNA, the CDR3 is TGTGCCAGCTCCATGGGCCTTTCCTACGAGCAGTACTTC.

This clonotype occurred many times. V gene TRBV29-1 combines with J gene TRBJ2-2; D gene unclear. The CDR3 is made up of 11 amino acids. The germline V gene encodes CDR1 SQVTM and CDR2 ANQGSEA. Trimming removed 0 bases from V and 7 bases from J, with 3 bases in between. The DNA of the CDR3 is TGCAGCGTTGAAGAGTTCGGGGAGCTGTTTTTT. Amino acids: CSVEEFGELFF.

J is TRBJ1-2 and V is TRBV30; no clear D gene. The CDR3 length is 13 residues. CDR1 and CDR2 (germline): GTSNPN, SVGIG (reference sequence). The germline V and J ends were trimmed by 2 bases and 3 bases, with 10 bases remaining between them. The CDR3 reads CAWSLGFDYGYTF. The CDR3 DNA sequence: TGTGCCTGGAGTCTGGGTTTTGACTATGGCTACACCTTC.

This clonotype was recorded many times. This sequence joins TRBV30 and TRBJ2-1; no definite D call. CDR1 and CDR2 from the germline V gene are GTSNPN and SVGIG (reference sequence). The V end lost 6 bases, the J end lost 0 bases, and 15 bases lay between the germline ends. The CDR3 is 15 amino acids. CDR3 sequence (DNA): TGTGCCTGCCAGACGAATCTCGACTCCTACAATGAGCAGTTCTTC. Translated: CACQTNLDSYNEQFF.

This clonotype was found many times. The chain combines TRBV7-2 with TRBJ1-5; D uncertain. Germline loops: CDR1 SGHTA, CDR2 FQGNSA. Trimming cost V 5 bases and J 6 bases, with 11 bases left between them. The CDR3 is 13 residues long. CDR3 residues: CASSATGLQPQHF. The CDR3 region has the DNA TGTGCCAGCAGCGCAACCGGGCTTCAGCCCCAGCATTTT.

The sample holds many counts of this clonotype. The chain carries TRBV5-6 and TRBJ2-1; 8 nucleotides match TRBD2. The CDR3 loop spans 14 amino acids. Trimming cost V 6 bases and J 0 bases; bases outside gene matches: 2. Germline CDR1 reads SGHDT; CDR2 reads YYEEEE. The CDR3 coding sequence is TGTGCCAGCACCGGGGGGGTCTCCTACAATGAGCAGTTCTTC. Translating gives CASTGGVSYNEQFF.

This clonotype was recorded many times. V gene TRBV27 combines with J gene TRBJ2-1; 8 bases align to TRBD2. Losses at the gene ends were 5 bases for V and 1 base for J; bases not matched to a gene: 7. Germline lookup yields CDR1 MNHEY and CDR2 SMNVEV (reference sequence). This CDR3 region has 16 residues. CDR3 nucleotide sequence: TGTGCCAGCAGTGTCCGATCGGGGGGGTCCTACAATGAGCAGTTCTTC. It specifies CASSVRSGGSYNEQFF.

The V call is TRBV6-5, the J call TRBJ1-6; a possible D gene is TRBD1 (5 bases). Trimming removed 3 bases from V and 0 bases from J, with 15 bases in between. Germline CDR1 is MNHEY and CDR2 is SVGAGI. The CDR3 has 18 amino acids. In nucleotides, the CDR3 is TGTGCCAGCAGTTATTCGGGACTCCGGAACTCCTATAATTCACCCCTCCACTTT. Residues: CASSYSGLRNSYNSPLHF.

This clonotype has a count of ten or more. The rearrangement joins TRBV19 to TRBJ2-3; D uncertain. V was clipped by 2 bases and J by 1 base, with 4 bases between them. In germline, CDR1 is LNHDA, CDR2 SQIVND (reference sequence). This CDR3 contains 13 residues. The CDR3 is CASSIPGTDTQYF. CDR3 coding DNA: TGTGCCAGTAGTATACCCGGCACAGATACGCAGTATTTT. The whole variable domain, filled in from reference TRBV19 and TRBJ2-3, reads DGGITQSPKYLFRKEGQNVTLSCEQNLNHDAMYWYRQDPGQGLRLIYYSQIVNDFQKGDIAEGYSVSREKKESFPLTVTSAQKNPTAFYLCASSIPGTDTQYFGPGTRLTVL.

This clonotype was observed a few times. J is TRBJ2-1 and V is TRBV7-2, with 9 bases identical to TRBD2. Germline assignment: CDR1 SGHTA and CDR2 FQGNSA. The CDR3 covers 15 residues. The ends lost 5 bases at V and 8 bases at J; junction bases unmatched: 10. This CDR3 reads CASSENSGSMYEQFF. DNA of the CDR3: TGTGCCAGCAGCGAAAATAGCGGGAGTATGTATGAGCAGTTCTTC.

In its sample, this clonotype was seen many times. V gene TRBV2 combines with J gene TRBJ1-5; 8 bases line up with TRBD1. This CDR3 is 15 amino acids long. The germline V gene encodes CDR1 SNHLY and CDR2 FYNNEI. With 5 bases clipped from V and 1 base from J, the junction kept 4 bases outside the gene matches. CDR3 DNA sequence: TGTGCCAGCAGTAAGGACAGGGTGAGCAATCAGCCCCAGCATTTT. The encoded protein is CASSKDRVSNQPQHF.

This clonotype showed up many times. DNA of the CDR3: TGTGCCAGCGGAAAGACAGGGAACTATGGCTACACCTTC. Encoded protein: CASGKTGNYGYTF. The chain carries TRBV9 and TRBJ1-2; TRBD1 matches 7 bases. After removal of 7 bases from V and 2 bases from J, the junction contained 5 bases not matched to a gene. Germline CDR1 is SGDLS and CDR2 is YYNGEE. CDR3 length: 13 residues.

In its sample, this clonotype was seen many times. The J gene is TRBJ1-5, the V gene TRBV4-1, with D perhaps TRBD1 (5 bases). CDR3 length equals 18 residues. The V end lost 0 bases, the J end lost 6 bases, and 21 bases lay between the germline ends. Germline CDR1 reads MGHRA; CDR2 reads YSYEKL. The CDR3 here is CASSQDPAGTRLGQPQHF. CDR3 DNA sequence: TGCGCCAGCAGCCAAGATCCCGCCGGGACCAGGCTGGGTCAGCCCCAGCATTTT.

Many counts were recorded for this clonotype. The chain is built from TRBV7-9 and TRBJ1-2, with TRBD1 matching over 10 bases. V was pared by 2 bases and J by 4 bases, with 7 bases of the junction left unmatched. This CDR3 comprises 16 residues. The germline V gene has CDR1 SEHNR and CDR2 FQNEAQ (reference sequence). The CDR3 DNA reads as TGTGCCAGCAGCTTACCGGGGCGGGACAGGGGCTATGGCTACACCTTC. Translating gives CASSLPGRDRGYGYTF.

This clonotype was found many times. Here the CDR3 reads CASSPLAGAQETQYF. The CDR3, as DNA: TGCGCCAGCAGTCCCCTCGCCGGAGCACAAGAGACCCAGTACTTC. The V gene is TRBV5-1, the J gene TRBJ2-5; D gene ambiguous. Per germline, CDR1 SGHRS and CDR2 YFSETQ. Between the trimmed V and J ends, which lost 5 bases and 2 bases, there was a span of 16 bases. The length of the CDR3 is 15 residues.